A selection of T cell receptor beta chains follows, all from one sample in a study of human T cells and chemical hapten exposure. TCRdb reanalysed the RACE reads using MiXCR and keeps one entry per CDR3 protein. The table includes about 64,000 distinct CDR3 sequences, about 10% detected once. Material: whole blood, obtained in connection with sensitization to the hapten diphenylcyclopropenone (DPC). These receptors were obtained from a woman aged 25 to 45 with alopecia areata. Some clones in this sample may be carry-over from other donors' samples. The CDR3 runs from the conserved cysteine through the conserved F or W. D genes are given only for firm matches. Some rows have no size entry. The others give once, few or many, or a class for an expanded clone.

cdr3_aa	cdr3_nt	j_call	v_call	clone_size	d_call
CASRAATGPNTEAFF	TGTGCCAGCAGGGCAGCAACGGGGCCGAACACTGAAGCTTTCTTT	TRBJ1-1	TRBV7-9	many	-
CASSLSEKLFF	TGTGCCAGCAGTTTAAGTGAAAAACTGTTTTTT	TRBJ1-4	TRBV28	many	-
CSGGNSNQPQHF	TGCAGCGGGGGAAATAGCAATCAGCCCCAGCATTTT	TRBJ1-5	TRBV29-1	few	-
CATSRGSGSGANVLTF	TGTGCCACCAGCAGAGGATCGGGGAGTGGGGCCAACGTCCTGACTTTC	TRBJ2-6	TRBV15	few	-
CASSFGLPDF	TGTGCCAGCAGTTTCGGTCTTCCGGACTTC	TRBJ2-7	TRBV27	-	-
CASRQQGFAQETQYF	TGTGCCAGCAGACAACAGGGGTTTGCACAAGAGACCCAGTACTTC	TRBJ2-5	TRBV27	few	TRBD1
CASSAGSGRNQPQHF	TGTGCCAGCAGTGCGGGCTCCGGGAGGAATCAGCCCCAGCATTTT	TRBJ1-5	TRBV28	many	-
CSASRGEKRQYF	TGCAGCGCCTCAAGGGGAGAGAAGCGGCAGTACTTC	TRBJ2-7	TRBV29-1	-	-
CASSPPPGSNHNEKLFF	TGTGCCAGCAGTCCCCCCCCGGGGAGCAACCATAATGAAAAACTGTTTTTT	TRBJ1-4	TRBV12-3/TRBV12-4	many	-
CASSESRGGDLNGAQETQYF	TGCGCCAGCAGTGAGTCGAGAGGGGGCGACTTAAACGGGGCACAAGAGACCCAGTACTTC	TRBJ2-5	TRBV10-1	-	TRBD1
CASSLAVGAGNEQFF	TGTGCCAGCAGCTTAGCGGTGGGAGCGGGCAATGAGCAGTTCTTC	TRBJ2-1	TRBV7-6	-	-
CASRGDSGQVYNEQFF	TGTGCCAGCAGGGGAGATAGCGGGCAGGTATACAATGAGCAGTTCTTC	TRBJ2-1	TRBV2	-	TRBD2
CASSPGISTDTQYF	TGTGCCAGCAGCCCGGGAATTAGCACAGATACGCAGTATTTT	TRBJ2-3	TRBV11-2	-	-
CASAQGRGDTQYF	TGCGCCAGCGCGCAGGGGCGAGGAGATACGCAGTATTTT	TRBJ2-3	TRBV4-3	-	-
CASSLTFRGGGNQPQHF	TGTGCCAGCAGCCTCACTTTCAGGGGAGGAGGCAATCAGCCCCAGCATTTT	TRBJ1-5	TRBV6-2/TRBV6-3	few	-
CASSQEASIGYTF	TGCGCCAGCAGCCAAGAGGCATCGATTGGCTACACCTTC	TRBJ1-2	TRBV4-3	few	-
CASSQGGQPRNSPLHF	TGCGCCAGCAGCCAAGGAGGACAGCCCCGTAATTCACCCCTCCACTTT	TRBJ1-6	TRBV4-3	-	-
CSVRPGTEKAFF	TGCAGCGTACGTCCCGGGACAGAAAAAGCTTTCTTT	TRBJ1-1	TRBV29-1	-	TRBD1
CASSLWNTEAFF	TGTGCCAGCAGTTTATGGAACACTGAAGCTTTCTTT	TRBJ1-1	TRBV12-3/TRBV12-4	few	-
CASSSVAGQGATSHSPLHF	TGTGCCAGCAGTTCCGTCGCGGGACAGGGGGCAACAAGTCATTCACCCCTCCACTTT	TRBJ1-6	TRBV27	many	TRBD1
CASMGGGRRPYKQYF	TGTGCCAGCATGGGGGGTGGGCGCCGCCCCTACAAGCAGTACTTC	TRBJ2-7	TRBV6-6	-	-
CASSYGLGGSGNTIYF	TGTGCCAGCAGTTACGGCTTAGGGGGCTCTGGAAACACCATATATTTT	TRBJ1-3	TRBV6-5	few	-
CASSGPGGHEQYF	TGCGCCAGCAGTGGTCCAGGGGGTCACGAGCAGTACTTC	TRBJ2-7	TRBV10-1	many	TRBD1
CASGIPGYGYTF	TGTGCCAGCGGGATTCCAGGGTATGGCTACACCTTC	TRBJ1-2	TRBV7-3	few	-
CASSKERTGGWNTEAFF	TGTGCCAGCAGCAAAGAGAGGACAGGGGGTTGGAACACTGAAGCTTTCTTT	TRBJ1-1	TRBV28	few	TRBD1
CASSSYTGELFF	TGTGCCAGCAGCTCTTACACCGGGGAGCTGTTTTTT	TRBJ2-2	TRBV7-8	many	-
CASSLESGVFHEQYF	TGTGCCAGCAGCTTAGAGAGCGGGGTTTTCCACGAGCAGTACTTC	TRBJ2-7	TRBV7-2	few	TRBD2
CASSLGSNQPQHF	TGTGCCAGTAGTTTAGGGAGCAATCAGCCCCAGCATTTT	TRBJ1-5	TRBV19	many	-
CASSLPAMNTEAFF	TGTGCCAGCAGTTTGCCAGCTATGAACACTGAAGCTTTCTTT	TRBJ1-1	TRBV28	many	-
CASSLQGNTGELFF	TGTGCCAGCAGCTTGCAGGGAAACACCGGGGAGCTGTTTTTT	TRBJ2-2	TRBV7-9	many	-
CASSLNQGTGNQPQHF	TGTGCCAGCAGTCTTAATCAGGGTACTGGCAATCAGCCCCAGCATTTT	TRBJ1-5	TRBV28	few	-
CASSLYYRNTEAFF	TGTGCCAGCAGTTTGTACTACAGGAACACTGAAGCTTTCTTT	TRBJ1-1	TRBV28	many	-
CASSSPAETGKQFF	TGTGCCAGCAGCTCCCCCGCCGAGACTGGGAAGCAGTTCTTC	TRBJ2-1	TRBV11-2	-	-
CASSLSGSGDTDTQYF	TGTGCCAGCAGTTTAAGCGGGAGCGGGGACACAGATACGCAGTATTTT	TRBJ2-3	TRBV28	few	TRBD2
CASSLSQVENEQFF	TGTGCCAGCAGTTTAAGTCAGGTAGAGAATGAGCAGTTCTTC	TRBJ2-1	TRBV12-3/TRBV12-4	few	-
CASSYVGVRRNEQFF	TGTGCCAGCAGTTACGTGGGAGTCCGCCGCAATGAGCAGTTCTTC	TRBJ2-1	TRBV6-6	many	-